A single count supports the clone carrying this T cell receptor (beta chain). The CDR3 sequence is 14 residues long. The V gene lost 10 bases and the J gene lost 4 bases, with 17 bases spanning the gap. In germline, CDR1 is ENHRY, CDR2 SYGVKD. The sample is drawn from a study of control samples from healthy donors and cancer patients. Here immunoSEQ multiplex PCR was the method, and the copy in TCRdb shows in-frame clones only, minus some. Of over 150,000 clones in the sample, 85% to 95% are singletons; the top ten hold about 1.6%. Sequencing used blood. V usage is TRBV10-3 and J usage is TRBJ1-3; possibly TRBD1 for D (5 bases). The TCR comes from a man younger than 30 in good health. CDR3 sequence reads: CATGHQGAGNTIYF. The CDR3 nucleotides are TGTGCCACCGGTCATCAGGGAGCCGGAAACACCATATATTTT.